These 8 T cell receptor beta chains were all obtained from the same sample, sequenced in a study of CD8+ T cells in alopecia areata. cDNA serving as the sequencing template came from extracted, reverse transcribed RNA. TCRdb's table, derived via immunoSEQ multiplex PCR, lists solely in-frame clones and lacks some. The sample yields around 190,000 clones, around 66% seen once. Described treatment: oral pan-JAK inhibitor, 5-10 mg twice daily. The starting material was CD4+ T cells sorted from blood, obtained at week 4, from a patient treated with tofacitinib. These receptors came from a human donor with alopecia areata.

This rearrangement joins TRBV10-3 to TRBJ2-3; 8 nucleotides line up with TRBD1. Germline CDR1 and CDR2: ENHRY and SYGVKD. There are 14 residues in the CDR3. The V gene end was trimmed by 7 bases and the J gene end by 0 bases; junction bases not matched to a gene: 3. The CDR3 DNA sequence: TGTGCCATCAATTGGGACAGGAGCACAGATACGCAGTATTTT. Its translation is CAINWDRSTDTQYF.

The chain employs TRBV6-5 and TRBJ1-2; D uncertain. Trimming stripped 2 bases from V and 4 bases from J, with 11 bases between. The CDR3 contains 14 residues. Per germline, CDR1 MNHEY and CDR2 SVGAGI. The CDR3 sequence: CASSYGLGPYGYTF. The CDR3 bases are TGTGCCAGCAGTTACGGCCTCGGGCCCTATGGCTACACCTTC.

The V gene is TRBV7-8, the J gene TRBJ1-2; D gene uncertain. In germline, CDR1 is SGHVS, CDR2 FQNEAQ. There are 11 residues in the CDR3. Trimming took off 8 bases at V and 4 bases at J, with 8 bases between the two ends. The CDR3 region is CASAGVYGYTF. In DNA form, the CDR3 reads TGTGCCAGCGCGGGAGTCTATGGCTACACCTTC.

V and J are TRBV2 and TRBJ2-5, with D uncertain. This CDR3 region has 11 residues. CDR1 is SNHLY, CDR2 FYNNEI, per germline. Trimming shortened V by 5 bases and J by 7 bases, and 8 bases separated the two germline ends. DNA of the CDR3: TGTGCCAGCAGTATCGCCCCGACCCAGTACTTC. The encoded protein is CASSIAPTQYF.

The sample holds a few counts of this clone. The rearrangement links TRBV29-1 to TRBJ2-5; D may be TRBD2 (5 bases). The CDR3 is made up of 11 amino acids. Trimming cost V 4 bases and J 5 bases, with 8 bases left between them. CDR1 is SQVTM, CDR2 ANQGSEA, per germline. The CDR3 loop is CSVAVAETQYF. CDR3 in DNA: TGCAGCGTTGCAGTAGCGGAGACCCAGTACTTC.

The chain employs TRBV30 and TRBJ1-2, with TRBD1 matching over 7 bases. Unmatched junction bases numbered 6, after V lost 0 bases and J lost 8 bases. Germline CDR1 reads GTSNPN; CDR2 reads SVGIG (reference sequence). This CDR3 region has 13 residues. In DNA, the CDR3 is TGTGCCTGGAGTGTACGTCGACAGGGCGGCTACACCTTC. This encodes CAWSVRRQGGYTF.

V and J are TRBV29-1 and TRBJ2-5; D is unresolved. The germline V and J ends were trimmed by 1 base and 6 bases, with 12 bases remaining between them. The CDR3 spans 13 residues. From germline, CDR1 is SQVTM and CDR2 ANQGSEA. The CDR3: CSVEGTPGKTQYF. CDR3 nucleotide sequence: TGCAGCGTTGAAGGTACACCTGGGAAGACCCAGTACTTC.

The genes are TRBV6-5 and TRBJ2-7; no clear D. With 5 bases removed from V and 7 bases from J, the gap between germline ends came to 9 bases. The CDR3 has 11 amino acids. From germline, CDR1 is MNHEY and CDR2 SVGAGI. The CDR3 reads CASSASGEQYF. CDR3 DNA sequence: TGTGCCAGCAGTGCCTCTGGAGAGCAGTACTTC.